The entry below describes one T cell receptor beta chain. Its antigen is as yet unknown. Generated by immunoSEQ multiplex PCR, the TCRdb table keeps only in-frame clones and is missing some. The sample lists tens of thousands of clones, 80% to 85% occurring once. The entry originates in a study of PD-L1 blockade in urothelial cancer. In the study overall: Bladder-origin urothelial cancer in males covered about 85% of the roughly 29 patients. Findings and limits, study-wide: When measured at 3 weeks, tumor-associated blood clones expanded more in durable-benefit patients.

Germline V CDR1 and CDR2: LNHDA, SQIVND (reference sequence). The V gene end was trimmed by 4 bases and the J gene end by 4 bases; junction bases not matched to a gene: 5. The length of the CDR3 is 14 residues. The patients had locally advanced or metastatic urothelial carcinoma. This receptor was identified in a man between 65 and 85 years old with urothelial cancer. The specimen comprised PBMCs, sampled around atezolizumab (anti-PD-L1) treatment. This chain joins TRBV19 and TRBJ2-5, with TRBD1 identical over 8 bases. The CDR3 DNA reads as TGTGCCAGTAGTAACACAGGGGGTGGAGAGACCCAGTACTTC. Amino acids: CASSNTGGGETQYF. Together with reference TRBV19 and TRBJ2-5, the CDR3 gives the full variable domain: DGGITQSPKYLFRKEGQNVTLSCEQNLNHDAMYWYRQDPGQGLRLIYYSQIVNDFQKGDIAEGYSVSREKKESFPLTVTSAQKNPTAFYLCASSNTGGGETQYFGPGTRLLVL.